These T cell receptor beta chains were read from a single sample in a study of beta chain features in type 1 diabetes. Sequencing used immunoSEQ multiplex PCR; TCRdb keeps in-frame clones, though not all of them. The table lists 330,000 or so clones, 14% of them singletons. Sequenced input: central memory CD4+ T cells from blood. All receptors derive from a man younger than 45 in good health. Both conserved end residues are part of each CDR3. The D gene is left open where the match is weak. For some rows the clone size is stated as once, few or many, or as a class when expanded; others skip it.

size	length	V	D	J	CDR3	DNA
few	14	TRBV5-1	-	TRBJ2-5	CASSLVISQETQYF	TGCGCCAGCAGCTTGGTCATAAGCCAAGAGACCCAGTACTTC
-	12	TRBV6-5	-	TRBJ1-2	CASSPPQGGYTF	TGTGCCAGCAGCCCTCCCCAGGGGGGCTACACCTTC
many	14	TRBV6-5	-	TRBJ2-1	CASSYGISYNEQFF	TGTGCCAGCAGTTACGGGATTTCCTACAATGAGCAGTTCTTC
few	16	TRBV10-3	-	TRBJ2-1	CAITKSPIGESNEQFF	TGTGCCATCACCAAAAGCCCGATCGGGGAGTCCAATGAGCAGTTCTTC
few	15	TRBV5-6	TRBD1	TRBJ2-5	CASSSTGGLAGTQYF	TGTGCCAGCAGCTCAACAGGGGGTCTTGCGGGGACCCAGTACTTC
-	16	TRBV21-1	-	TRBJ2-1	CASSPPRAPDRDEQFF	TGTGCCAGCAGTCCCCCCCGGGCCCCGGATCGAGATGAGCAGTTCTTC
few	13	TRBV6-5	-	TRBJ1-1	CASRGVGNTEAFF	TGTGCCAGCAGAGGGGTCGGGAACACTGAAGCTTTCTTT
-	15	TRBV6-6	-	TRBJ2-1	CASSPGHNSYNEQFF	TGTGCCAGCAGCCCGGGACATAATTCCTACAATGAGCAGTTCTTC
-	12	TRBV2	-	TRBJ2-3	CASRTYTDTQYF	TGTGCCAGCCGGACTTACACAGATACGCAGTATTTT
-	15	TRBV7-2	-	TRBJ2-5	CASSIQTGPGETQYF	TGTGCCAGCAGCATCCAGACAGGCCCGGGGGAGACCCAGTACTTC
-	12	TRBV29-1	-	TRBJ1-2	CSVTYYSGGYTF	TGCAGCGTGACGTACTACAGCGGTGGCTACACCTTC